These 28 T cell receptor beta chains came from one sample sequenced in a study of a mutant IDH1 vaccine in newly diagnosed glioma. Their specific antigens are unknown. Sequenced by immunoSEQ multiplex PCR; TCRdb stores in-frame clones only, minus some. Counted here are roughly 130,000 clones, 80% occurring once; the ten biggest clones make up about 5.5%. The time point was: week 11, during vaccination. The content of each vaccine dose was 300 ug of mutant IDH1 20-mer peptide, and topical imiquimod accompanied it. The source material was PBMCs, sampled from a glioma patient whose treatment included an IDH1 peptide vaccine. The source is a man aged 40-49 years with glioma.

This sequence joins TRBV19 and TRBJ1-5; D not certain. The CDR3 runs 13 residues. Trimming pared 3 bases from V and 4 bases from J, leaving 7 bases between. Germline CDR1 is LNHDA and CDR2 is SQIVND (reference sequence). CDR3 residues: CASSITRNQPQHF. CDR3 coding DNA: TGTGCCAGTAGTATTACCAGAAATCAGCCCCAGCATTTT.

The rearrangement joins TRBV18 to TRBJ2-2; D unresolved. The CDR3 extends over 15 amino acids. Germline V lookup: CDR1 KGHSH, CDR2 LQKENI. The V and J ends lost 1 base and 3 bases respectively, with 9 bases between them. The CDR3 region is CASSPLSSDTGELFF. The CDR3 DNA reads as TGTGCCAGCTCACCACTAAGCTCGGACACCGGGGAGCTGTTTTTT.

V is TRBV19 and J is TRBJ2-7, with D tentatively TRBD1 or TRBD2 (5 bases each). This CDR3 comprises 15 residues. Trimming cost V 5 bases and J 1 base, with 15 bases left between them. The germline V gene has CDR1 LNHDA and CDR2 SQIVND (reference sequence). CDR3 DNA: TGTGCCAGTAGTCACATCCGGGACGCATCCTACGAGCAGTACTTC. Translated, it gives CASSHIRDASYEQYF.

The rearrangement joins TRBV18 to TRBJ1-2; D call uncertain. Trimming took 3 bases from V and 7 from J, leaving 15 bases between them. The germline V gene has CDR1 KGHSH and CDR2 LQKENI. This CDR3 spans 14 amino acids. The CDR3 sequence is CASSPLPGTSGYTF. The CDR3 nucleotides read TGTGCCAGCTCACCCCTACCGGGAACAAGTGGCTACACCTTC.

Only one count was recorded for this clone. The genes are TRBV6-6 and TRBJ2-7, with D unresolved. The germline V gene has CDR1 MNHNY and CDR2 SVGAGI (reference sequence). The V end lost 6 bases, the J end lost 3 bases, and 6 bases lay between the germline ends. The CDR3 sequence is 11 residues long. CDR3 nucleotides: TGTGCCAGCAGGAGTAGCTACGAGCAGTACTTC. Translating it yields CASRSSYEQYF.

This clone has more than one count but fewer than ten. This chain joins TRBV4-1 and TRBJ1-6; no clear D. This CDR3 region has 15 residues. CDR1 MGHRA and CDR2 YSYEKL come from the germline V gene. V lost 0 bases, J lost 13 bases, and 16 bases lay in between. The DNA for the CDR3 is TGCGCCAGCAGCCAAGATTGGGCAGCCAGAAATCCCCTCCACTTT. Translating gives CASSQDWAARNPLHF.

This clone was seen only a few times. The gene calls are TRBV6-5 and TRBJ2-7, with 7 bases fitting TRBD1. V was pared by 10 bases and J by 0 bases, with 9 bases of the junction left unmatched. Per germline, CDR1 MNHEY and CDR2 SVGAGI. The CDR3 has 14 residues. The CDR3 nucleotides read TGTGCCACTCAACAGGGGACGAGCTCCTACGAGCAGTACTTC. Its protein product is CATQQGTSSYEQYF.

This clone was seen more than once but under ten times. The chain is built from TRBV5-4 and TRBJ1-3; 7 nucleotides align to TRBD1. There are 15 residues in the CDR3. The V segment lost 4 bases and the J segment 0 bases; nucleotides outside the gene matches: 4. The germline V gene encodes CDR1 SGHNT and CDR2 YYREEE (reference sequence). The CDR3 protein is CASSRDSSSGNTIYF. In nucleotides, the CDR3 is TGTGCCAGCAGCCGGGACAGTAGCTCTGGAAACACCATATATTTT.

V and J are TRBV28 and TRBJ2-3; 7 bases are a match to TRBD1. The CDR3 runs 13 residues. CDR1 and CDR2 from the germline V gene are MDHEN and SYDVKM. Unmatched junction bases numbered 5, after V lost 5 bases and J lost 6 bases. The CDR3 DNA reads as TGTGCCAGCAGTCGGGGCAGGGGGGATACGCAGTATTTT. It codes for CASSRGRGDTQYF.

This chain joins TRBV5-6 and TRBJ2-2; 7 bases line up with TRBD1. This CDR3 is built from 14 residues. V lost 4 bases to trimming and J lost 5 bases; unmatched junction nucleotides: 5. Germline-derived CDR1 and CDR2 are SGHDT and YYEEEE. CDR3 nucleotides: TGTGCCAGCAGCAGGGGGCGCGGAACCGGGGAGCTGTTTTTT. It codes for CASSRGRGTGELFF.

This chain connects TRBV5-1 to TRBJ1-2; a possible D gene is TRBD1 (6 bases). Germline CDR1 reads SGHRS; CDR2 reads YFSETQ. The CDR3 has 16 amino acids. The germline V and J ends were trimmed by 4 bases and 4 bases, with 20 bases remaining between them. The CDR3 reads CASSLYPAGATYGYTF. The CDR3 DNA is TGCGCCAGCAGCCTATACCCGGCAGGGGCCACCTATGGCTACACCTTC.

For the CDR3, the DNA is TGTGCCAGCAGCTTGGCCGGGTATAGCCAAGAGACCCAGTACTTC. Protein sequence: CASSLAGYSQETQYF. The V call is TRBV5-6, the J call TRBJ2-5; D remains unclear. Germline assignment: CDR1 SGHDT and CDR2 YYEEEE. There are 15 residues in the CDR3. Trimming stripped 0 bases from V and 1 base from J, with 10 bases between.

In nucleotides, the CDR3 is TGTGCCAGCTCACCAGGGACAGGGGGCATGGGAACTGAAGCTTTCTTT. This encodes CASSPGTGGMGTEAFF. The chain is built from TRBV18 and TRBJ1-1; 12 nucleotides match TRBD1. The germline V gene encodes CDR1 KGHSH and CDR2 LQKENI. The ends lost 2 bases at V and 5 bases at J; junction bases unmatched: 6. The length of the CDR3 is 16 residues.

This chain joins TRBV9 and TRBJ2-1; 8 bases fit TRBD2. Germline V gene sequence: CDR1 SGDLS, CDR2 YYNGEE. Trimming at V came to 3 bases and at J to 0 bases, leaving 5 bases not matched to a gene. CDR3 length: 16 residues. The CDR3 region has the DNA TGTGCCAGCAGCGCCGGGAGCGGGAGCTCCTACAATGAGCAGTTCTTC. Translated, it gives CASSAGSGSSYNEQFF.

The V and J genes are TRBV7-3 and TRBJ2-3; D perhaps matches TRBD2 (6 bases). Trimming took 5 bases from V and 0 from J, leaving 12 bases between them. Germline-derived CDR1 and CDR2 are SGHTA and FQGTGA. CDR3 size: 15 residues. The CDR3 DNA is TGTGCCAGCAGCCTCCTGGGGGGAAGCACAGATACGCAGTATTTT. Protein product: CASSLLGGSTDTQYF. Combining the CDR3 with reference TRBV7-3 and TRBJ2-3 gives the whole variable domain GAGVSQTPSNKVTEKGKYVELRCDPISGHTALYWYRQSLGQGPEFLIYFQGTGAADDSGLPNDRFFAVRPEGSVSTLKIQRTERGDSAVYLCASSLLGGSTDTQYFGPGTRLTVL.

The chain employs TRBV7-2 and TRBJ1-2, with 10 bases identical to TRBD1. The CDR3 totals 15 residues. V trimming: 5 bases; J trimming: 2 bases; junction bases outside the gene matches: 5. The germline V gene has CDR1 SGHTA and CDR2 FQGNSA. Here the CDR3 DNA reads TGTGCCAGCAGCGCTCCGGGACAGGGGAACTATGGCTACACCTTC. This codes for CASSAPGQGNYGYTF.

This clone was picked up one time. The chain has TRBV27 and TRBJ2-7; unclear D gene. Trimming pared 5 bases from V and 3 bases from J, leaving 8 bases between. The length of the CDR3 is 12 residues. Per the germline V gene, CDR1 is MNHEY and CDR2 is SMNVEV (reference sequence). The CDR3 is CASSVPGYEQYF. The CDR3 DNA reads TGTGCCAGCAGTGTACCAGGCTACGAGCAGTACTTC.

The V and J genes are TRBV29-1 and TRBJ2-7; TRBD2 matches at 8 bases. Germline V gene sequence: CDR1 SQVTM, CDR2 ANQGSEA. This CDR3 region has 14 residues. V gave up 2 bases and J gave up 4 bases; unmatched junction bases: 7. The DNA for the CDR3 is TGCAGCGTTGAATTCGGGAGGGCCAATTACGAGCAGTACTTC. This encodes CSVEFGRANYEQYF.

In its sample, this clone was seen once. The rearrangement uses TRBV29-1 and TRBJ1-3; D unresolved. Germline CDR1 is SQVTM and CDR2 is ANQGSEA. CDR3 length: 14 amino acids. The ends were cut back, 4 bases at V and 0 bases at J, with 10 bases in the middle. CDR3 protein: CSVGSRGSGNTIYF. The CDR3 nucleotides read TGCAGCGTTGGGTCGCGGGGCTCTGGAAACACCATATATTTT.

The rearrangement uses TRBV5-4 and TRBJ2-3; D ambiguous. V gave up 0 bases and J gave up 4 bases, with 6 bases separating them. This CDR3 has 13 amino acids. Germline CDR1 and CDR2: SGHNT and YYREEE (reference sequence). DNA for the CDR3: TGTGCCAGCAGCTTGGTTGGGGCAGATACGCAGTATTTT. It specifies CASSLVGADTQYF.

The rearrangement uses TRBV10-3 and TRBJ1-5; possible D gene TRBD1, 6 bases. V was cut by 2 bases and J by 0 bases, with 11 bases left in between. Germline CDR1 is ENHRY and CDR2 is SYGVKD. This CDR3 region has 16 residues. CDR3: CAISEGQKNSNQPQHF. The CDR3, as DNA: TGTGCCATCAGTGAGGGACAGAAGAATAGCAATCAGCCCCAGCATTTT.

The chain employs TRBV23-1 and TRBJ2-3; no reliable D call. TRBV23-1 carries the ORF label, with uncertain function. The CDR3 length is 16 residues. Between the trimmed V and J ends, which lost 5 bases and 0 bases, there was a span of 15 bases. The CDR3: CASSASTIRSTDTQYF. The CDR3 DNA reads TGCGCCAGCAGTGCATCCACGATAAGGAGCACAGATACGCAGTATTTT.

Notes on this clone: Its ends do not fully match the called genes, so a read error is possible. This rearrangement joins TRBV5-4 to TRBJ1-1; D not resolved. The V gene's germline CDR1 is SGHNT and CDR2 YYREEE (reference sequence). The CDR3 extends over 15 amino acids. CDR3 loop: CASNLLAGRNTEAFF. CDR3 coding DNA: TGTGCCAGCAACTTGCTGGCGGGGAGAAACACTGAAGCTTTCTTT.

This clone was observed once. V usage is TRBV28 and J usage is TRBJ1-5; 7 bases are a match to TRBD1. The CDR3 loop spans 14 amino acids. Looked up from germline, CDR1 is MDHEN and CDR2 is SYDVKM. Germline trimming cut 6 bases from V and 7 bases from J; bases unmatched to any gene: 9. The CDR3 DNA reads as TGTGCCAGCAGGCCCCGACAGGGTAGGCAGCCCCAGCATTTT. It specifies CASRPRQGRQPQHF. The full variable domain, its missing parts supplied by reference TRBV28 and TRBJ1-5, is DVKVTQSSRYLVKRTGEKVFLECVQDMDHENMFWYRQDPGLGLRLIYFSYDVKMKEKGDIPEGYSVSREKKERFSLILESASTNQTSMYLCASRPRQGRQPQHFGDGTRLSIL.

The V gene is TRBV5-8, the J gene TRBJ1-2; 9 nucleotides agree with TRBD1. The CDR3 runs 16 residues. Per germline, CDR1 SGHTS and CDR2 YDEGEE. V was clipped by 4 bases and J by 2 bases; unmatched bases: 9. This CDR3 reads CASSLDRGRGNYGYTF. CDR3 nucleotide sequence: TGTGCCAGCAGCCTGGACAGGGGAAGAGGGAACTATGGCTACACCTTC.

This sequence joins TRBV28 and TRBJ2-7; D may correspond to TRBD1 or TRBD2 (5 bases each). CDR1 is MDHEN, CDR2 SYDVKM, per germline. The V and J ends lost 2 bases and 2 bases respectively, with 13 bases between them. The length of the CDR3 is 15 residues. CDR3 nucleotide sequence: TGTGCCAGCAGTTTACCCGGGACGGTGGCCTACGAGCAGTACTTC. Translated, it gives CASSLPGTVAYEQYF.

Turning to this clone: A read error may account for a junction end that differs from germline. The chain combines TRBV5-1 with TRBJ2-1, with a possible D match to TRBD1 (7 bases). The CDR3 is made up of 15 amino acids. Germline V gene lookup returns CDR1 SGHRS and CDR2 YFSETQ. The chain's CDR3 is CASSPRGGGGPIPVF. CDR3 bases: TGCGCCAGCAGCCCCCGAGGAGGAGGGGGCCCCATCCCTGTCTTC.

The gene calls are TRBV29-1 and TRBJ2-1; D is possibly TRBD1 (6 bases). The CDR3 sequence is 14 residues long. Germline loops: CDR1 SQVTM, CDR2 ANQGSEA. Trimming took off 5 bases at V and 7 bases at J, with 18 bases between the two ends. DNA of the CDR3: TGCAGCGTTACACTCTGGGGGCATGGGAATGAGCAGTTCTTC. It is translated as CSVTLWGHGNEQFF.